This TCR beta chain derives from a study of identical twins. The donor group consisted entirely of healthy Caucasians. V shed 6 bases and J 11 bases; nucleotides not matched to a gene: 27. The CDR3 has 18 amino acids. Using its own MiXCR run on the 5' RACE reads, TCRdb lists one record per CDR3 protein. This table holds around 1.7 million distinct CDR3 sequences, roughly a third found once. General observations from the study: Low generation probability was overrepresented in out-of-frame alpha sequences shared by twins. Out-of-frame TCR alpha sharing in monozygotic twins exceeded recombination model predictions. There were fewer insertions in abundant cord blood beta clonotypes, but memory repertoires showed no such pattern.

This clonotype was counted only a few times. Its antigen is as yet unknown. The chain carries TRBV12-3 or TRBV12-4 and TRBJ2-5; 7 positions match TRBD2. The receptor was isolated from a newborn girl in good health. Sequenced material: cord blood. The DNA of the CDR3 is TGTGCCAGCAGCCCCCACCTAGGGAAGGCTAGCGGAAACAATGAGCAGTACTTC. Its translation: CASSPHLGKASGNNEQYF.